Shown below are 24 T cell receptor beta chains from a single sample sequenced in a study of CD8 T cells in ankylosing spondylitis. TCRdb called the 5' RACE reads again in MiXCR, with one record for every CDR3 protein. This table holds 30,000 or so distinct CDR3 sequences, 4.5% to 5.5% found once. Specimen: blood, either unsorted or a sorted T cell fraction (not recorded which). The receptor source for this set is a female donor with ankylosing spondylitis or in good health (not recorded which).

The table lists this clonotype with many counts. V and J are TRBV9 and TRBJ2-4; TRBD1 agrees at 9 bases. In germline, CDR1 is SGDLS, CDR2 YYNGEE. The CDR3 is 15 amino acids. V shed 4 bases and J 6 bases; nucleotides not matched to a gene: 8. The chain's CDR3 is CASSPPPGQGNIQYF. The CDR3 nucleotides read TGTGCCAGCAGCCCCCCGCCGGGACAGGGAAACATTCAGTACTTC.

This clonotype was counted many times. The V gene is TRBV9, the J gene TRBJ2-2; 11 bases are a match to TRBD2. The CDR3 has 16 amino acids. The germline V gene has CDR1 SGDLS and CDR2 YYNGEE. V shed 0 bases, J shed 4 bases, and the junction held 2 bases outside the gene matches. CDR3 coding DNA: TGTGCCAGCAGCGTAGGTAGCGGGAGGGCCACCGGGGAGCTGTTTTTT. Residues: CASSVGSGRATGELFF.

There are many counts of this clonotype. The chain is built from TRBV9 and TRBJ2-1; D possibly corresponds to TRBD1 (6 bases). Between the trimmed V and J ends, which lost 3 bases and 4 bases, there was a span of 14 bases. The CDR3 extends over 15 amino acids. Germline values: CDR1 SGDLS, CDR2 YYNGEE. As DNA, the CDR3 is TGTGCCAGCAGCGCGACGGACAGCTATTACAATGAGCAGTTCTTC. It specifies CASSATDSYYNEQFF. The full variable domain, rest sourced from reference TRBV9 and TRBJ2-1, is DSGVTQTPKHLITATGQRVTLRCSPRSGDLSVYWYQQSLDQGLQFLIQYYNGEERAKGNILERFSAQQFPDLHSELNLSSLELGDSALYFCASSATDSYYNEQFFGPGTRLTVL.

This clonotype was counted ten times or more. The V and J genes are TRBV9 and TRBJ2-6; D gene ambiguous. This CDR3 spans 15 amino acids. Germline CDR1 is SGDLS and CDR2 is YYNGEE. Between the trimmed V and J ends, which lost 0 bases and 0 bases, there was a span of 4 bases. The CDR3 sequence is CASSVGYSGANVLTF. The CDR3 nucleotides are TGTGCCAGCAGCGTAGGCTACTCTGGGGCCAACGTCCTGACTTTC.

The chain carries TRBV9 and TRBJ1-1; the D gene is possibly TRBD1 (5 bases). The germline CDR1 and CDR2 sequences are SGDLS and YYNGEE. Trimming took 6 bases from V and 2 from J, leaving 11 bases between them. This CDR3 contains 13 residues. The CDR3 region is CASTPRGNTEAFF. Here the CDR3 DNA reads TGTGCCAGCACCCCACGGGGCAACACTGAAGCTTTCTTT.

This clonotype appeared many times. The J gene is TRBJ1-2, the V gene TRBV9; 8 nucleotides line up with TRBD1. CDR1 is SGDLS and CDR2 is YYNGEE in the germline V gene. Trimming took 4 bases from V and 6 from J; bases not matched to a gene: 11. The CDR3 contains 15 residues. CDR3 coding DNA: TGTGCCAGCAGCCCTACCGACAGGGGAAGCAATGGCTACACCTTC. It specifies CASSPTDRGSNGYTF.

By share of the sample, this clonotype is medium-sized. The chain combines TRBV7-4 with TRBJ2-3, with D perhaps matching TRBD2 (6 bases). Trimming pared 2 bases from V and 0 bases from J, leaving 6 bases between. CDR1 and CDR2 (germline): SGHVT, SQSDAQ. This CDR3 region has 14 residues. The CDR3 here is CASSLRESTDTQYF. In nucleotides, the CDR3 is TGTGCCAGCAGCTTACGGGAGAGCACAGATACGCAGTATTTT. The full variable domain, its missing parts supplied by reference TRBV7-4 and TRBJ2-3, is GAGVSQSPRYKVAKRGRDVALRCDSISGHVTLYWYRQTLGQGSEVLTYSQSDAQRDKSGRPSGRFSAERPERSVSTLKIQRTEQGDSAVYLCASSLRESTDTQYFGPGTRLTVL.

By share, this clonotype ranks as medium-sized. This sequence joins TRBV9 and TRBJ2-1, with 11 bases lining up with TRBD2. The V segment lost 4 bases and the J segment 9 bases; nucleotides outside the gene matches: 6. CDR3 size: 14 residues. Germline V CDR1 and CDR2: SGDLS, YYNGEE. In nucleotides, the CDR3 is TGTGCCAGCAGCCCAATAGCGGGGGGGAGTGAGCAGTTCTTC. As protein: CASSPIAGGSEQFF.

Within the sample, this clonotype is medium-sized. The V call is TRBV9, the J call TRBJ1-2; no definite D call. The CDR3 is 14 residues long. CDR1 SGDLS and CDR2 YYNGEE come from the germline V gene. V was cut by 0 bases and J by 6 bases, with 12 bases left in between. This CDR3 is CASSVGWLGDGYTF. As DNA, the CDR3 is TGTGCCAGCAGCGTAGGATGGTTGGGAGATGGCTACACCTTC.

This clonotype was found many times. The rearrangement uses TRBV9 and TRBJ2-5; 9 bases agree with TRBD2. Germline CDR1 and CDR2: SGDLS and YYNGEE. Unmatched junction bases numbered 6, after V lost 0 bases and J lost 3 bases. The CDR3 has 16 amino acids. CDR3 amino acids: CASSVAAGGKEETQYF. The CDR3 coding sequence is TGTGCCAGCAGCGTAGCCGCGGGGGGGAAAGAAGAGACCCAGTACTTC.

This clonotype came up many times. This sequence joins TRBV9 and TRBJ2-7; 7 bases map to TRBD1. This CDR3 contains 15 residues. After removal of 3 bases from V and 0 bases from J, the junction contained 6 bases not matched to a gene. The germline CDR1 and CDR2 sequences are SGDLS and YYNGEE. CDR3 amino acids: CASSAQTGVSYEQYF. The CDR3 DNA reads TGTGCCAGCAGCGCCCAAACAGGGGTCTCCTACGAGCAGTACTTC.

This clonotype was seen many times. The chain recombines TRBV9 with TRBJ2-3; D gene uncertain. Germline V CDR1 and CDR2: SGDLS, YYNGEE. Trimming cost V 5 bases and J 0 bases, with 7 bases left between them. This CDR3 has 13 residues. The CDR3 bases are TGTGCCAGCAGATCCTCTAGCACAGATACGCAGTATTTT. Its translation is CASRSSSTDTQYF.

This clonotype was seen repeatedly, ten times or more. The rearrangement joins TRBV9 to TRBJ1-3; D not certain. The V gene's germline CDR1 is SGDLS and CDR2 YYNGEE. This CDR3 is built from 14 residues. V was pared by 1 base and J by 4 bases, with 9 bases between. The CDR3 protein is CASSVSLGGNTIYF. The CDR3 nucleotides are TGTGCCAGCAGCGTATCCTTGGGCGGAAACACCATATATTTT.

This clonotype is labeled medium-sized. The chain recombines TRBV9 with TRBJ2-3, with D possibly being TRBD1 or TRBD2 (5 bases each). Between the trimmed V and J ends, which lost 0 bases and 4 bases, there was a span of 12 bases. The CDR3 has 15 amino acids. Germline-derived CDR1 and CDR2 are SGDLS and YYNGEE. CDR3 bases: TGTGCCAGCAGCGTAGTCCAGGGAGAAGCAGATACGCAGTATTTT. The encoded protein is CASSVVQGEADTQYF.

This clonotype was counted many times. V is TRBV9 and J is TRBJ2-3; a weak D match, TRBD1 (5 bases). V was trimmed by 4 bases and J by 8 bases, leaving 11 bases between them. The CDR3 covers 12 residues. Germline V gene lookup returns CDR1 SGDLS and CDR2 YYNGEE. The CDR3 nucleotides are TGTGCCAGCAGCAAAGACAGAGGTACGCAGTATTTT. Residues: CASSKDRGTQYF.

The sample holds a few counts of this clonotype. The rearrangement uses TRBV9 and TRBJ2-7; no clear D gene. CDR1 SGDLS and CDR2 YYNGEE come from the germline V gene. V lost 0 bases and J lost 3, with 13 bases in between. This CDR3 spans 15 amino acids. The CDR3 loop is CASSVDPGSSYEQYF. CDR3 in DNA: TGTGCCAGCAGCGTAGATCCGGGCAGCAGCTACGAGCAGTACTTC.

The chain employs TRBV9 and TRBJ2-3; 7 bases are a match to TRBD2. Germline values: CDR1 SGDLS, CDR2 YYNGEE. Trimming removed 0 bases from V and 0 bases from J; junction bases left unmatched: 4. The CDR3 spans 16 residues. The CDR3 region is CASSVDAGESTDTQYF. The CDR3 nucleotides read TGTGCCAGCAGCGTAGATGCGGGAGAGAGCACAGATACGCAGTATTTT. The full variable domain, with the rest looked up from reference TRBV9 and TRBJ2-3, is DSGVTQTPKHLITATGQRVTLRCSPRSGDLSVYWYQQSLDQGLQFLIQYYNGEERAKGNILERFSAQQFPDLHSELNLSSLELGDSALYFCASSVDAGESTDTQYFGPGTRLTVL.

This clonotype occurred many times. The CDR3 spells CASSARTGVGHEQYF. The CDR3 DNA reads TGTGCCAGCAGCGCACGGACAGGGGTAGGGCACGAGCAGTACTTC. V gene TRBV9 combines with J gene TRBJ2-7, with 9 positions matching TRBD1. CDR1 is SGDLS and CDR2 is YYNGEE in the germline V gene. The CDR3 is 15 residues long. V was clipped by 3 bases and J by 5 bases; unmatched bases: 9.

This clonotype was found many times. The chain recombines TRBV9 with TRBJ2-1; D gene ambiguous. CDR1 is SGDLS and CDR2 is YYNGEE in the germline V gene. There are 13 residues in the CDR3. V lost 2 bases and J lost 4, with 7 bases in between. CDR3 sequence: CASSVGEYNEQFF. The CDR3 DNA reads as TGTGCCAGCAGCGTTGGAGAGTACAATGAGCAGTTCTTC. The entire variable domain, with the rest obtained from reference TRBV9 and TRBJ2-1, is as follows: DSGVTQTPKHLITATGQRVTLRCSPRSGDLSVYWYQQSLDQGLQFLIQYYNGEERAKGNILERFSAQQFPDLHSELNLSSLELGDSALYFCASSVGEYNEQFFGPGTRLTVL.

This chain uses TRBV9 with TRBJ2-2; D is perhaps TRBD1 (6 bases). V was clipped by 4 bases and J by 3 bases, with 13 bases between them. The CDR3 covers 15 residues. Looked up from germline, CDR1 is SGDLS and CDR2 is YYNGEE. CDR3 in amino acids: CASSPRQEHTGELFF. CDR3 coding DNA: TGTGCCAGCAGCCCTCGACAGGAGCACACCGGGGAGCTGTTTTTT.

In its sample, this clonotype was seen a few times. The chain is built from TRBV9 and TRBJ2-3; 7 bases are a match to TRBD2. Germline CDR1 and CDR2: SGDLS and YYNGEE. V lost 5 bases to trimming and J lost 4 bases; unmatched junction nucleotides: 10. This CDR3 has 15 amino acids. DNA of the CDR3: TGTGCCAGCAGTGGAGCGGGACTTTCCGCAGATACGCAGTATTTT. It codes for CASSGAGLSADTQYF.

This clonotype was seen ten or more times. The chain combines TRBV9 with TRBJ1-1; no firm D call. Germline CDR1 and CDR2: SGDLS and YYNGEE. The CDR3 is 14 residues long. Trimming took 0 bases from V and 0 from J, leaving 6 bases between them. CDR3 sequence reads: CASSVGQLNTEAFF. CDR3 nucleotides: TGTGCCAGCAGCGTAGGACAACTGAACACTGAAGCTTTCTTT.

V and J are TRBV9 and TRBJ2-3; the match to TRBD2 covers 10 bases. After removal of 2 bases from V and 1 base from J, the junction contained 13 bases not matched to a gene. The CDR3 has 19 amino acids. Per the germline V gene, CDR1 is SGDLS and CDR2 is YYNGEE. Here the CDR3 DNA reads TGTGCCAGCAGCGTCTCTCTAGCGGGGGCCAATAGGGGCACAGATACGCAGTATTTT. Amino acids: CASSVSLAGANRGTDTQYF.

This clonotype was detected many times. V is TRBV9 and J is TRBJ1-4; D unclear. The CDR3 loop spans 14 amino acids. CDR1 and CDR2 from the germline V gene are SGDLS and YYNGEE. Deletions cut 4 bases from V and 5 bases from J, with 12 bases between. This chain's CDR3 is CASSRDSGNEKLFF. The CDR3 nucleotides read TGTGCCAGCAGCCGAGACTCGGGGAATGAAAAACTGTTTTTT. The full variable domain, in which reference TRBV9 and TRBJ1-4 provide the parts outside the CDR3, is DSGVTQTPKHLITATGQRVTLRCSPRSGDLSVYWYQQSLDQGLQFLIQYYNGEERAKGNILERFSAQQFPDLHSELNLSSLELGDSALYFCASSRDSGNEKLFFGSGTQLSVL.